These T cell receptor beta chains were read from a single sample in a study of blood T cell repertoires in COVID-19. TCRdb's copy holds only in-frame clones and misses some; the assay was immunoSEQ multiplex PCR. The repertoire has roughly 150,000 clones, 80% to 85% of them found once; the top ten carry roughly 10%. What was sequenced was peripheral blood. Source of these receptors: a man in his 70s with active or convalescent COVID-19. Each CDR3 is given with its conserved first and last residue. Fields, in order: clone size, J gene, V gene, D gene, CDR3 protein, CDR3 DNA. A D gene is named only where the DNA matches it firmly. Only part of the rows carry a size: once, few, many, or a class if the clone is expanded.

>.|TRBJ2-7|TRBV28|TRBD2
CASSLGTSGAYEQYF
TGTGCCAGCAGTTTAGGGACTAGCGGAGCCTACGAGCAGTACTTC
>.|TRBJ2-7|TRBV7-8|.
CASSLTIAGIYEQYF
TGTGCCAGCAGCTTAACCATCGCAGGGATCTACGAGCAGTACTTC
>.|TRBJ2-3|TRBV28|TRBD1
CASTTQGQGSDTQYF
TGTGCCAGCACCACGCAGGGACAGGGATCCGATACGCAGTATTTT
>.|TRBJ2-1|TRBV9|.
CASDRGSPPNEQFF
TGTGCCAGTGACCGGGGGAGCCCCCCCAATGAGCAGTTCTTC
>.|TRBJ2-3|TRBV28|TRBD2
CASRPSGVTDTQYF
TGTGCCAGCAGACCAAGCGGGGTCACAGATACGCAGTATTTT
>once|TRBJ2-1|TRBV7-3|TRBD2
CASSPTAGAHNEQFF
TGTGCCAGCAGCCCGACAGCGGGAGCCCACAATGAGCAGTTCTTC
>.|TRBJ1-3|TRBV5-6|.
CASSFGHFSGNTIYF
TGTGCCAGCAGCTTCGGACACTTCTCTGGAAACACCATATATTTT
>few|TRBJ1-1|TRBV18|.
CASSPAAGGTEAFF
TGTGCCAGCTCACCTGCCGCCGGGGGCACTGAAGCTTTCTTT
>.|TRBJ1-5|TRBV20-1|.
CSASSNTNNQPQHF
TGCAGTGCTAGTTCAAACACCAATAATCAGCCCCAGCATTTT
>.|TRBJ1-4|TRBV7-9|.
CASSSAGTFNEKLFF
TGTGCCAGCAGCTCAGCCGGGACTTTTAATGAAAAACTGTTTTTT
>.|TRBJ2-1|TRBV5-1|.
CASSLPRGDNEQFF
TGCGCCAGCAGCTTGCCGCGGGGTGACAATGAGCAGTTCTTC
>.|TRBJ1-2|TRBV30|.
CAVDSYGYTF
TGTGCCGTCGACAGTTATGGCTACACCTTC
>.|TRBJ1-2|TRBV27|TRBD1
CASRSGTGNSGYTF
TGTGCCAGCAGATCCGGGACAGGGAATAGTGGCTACACCTTC